This T cell receptor (beta chain) was observed in a study of early T cells in non-severe SARS-CoV-2 infection. Germline V CDR1 and CDR2: LNHDA, SQIVND (reference sequence). V was pared by 6 bases and J by 1 base, with 3 bases between. The CDR3 sequence is 11 residues long. In the library, individual cDNA molecules carried attached unique molecular identifiers. TCRdb reprocessed the 5' RACE reads with MiXCR, giving one entry per CDR3 protein. The sample shows about 77,000 distinct CDR3 sequences, approximately 16% of them seen only once. The TCR sequence derives from an adult who was a healthcare worker with PCR-confirmed SARS-CoV-2 infection or an uninfected control (not recorded which). Sequenced: whole blood. The chain has TRBV19 and TRBJ1-2; D remains ambiguous. In DNA, the CDR3 is TGTGCCAGTAGATTTAACTATGGCTACACCTTC. It is translated as CASRFNYGYTF.